The 13 T cell receptor beta chains in this list originate from one sample, sequenced in a study of sequential checkpoint blockade in melanoma. The treatment: randomized to nivolumab then ipilimumab (arm A) or the reverse (arm B). TCRdb keeps only in-frame clones here, not all; method: immunoSEQ multiplex PCR. The sample gives 25,000 to 35,000 clones, over 80% of which show up once; less than 20% is in the top ten. The sequencing here drew on CD8+ T cells sorted from blood (inferred from file names), taken from a patient given nivolumab and ipilimumab in sequence. All receptors derive from a human donor with melanoma.

The genes are TRBV7-9 and TRBJ2-7; TRBD2 matches 16 bases. The ends lost 0 bases at V and 4 bases at J; junction bases unmatched: 3. Germline values: CDR1 SEHNR, CDR2 FQNEAQ (reference sequence). The CDR3 is made up of 17 amino acids. The CDR3 nucleotides are TGTGCCAGCAGCTTAGCATCGGGACTAGCGGGAGGGTACGAGCAGTACTTC. It codes for CASSLASGLAGGYEQYF.

The V gene is TRBV19, the J gene TRBJ1-1; D call uncertain. Between the trimmed V and J ends, which lost 7 bases and 7 bases, there was a span of 16 bases. The CDR3 runs 13 residues. Germline V gives CDR1 LNHDA, CDR2 SQIVND (reference sequence). The CDR3 reads CASTAASGVEAFF. In DNA form, the CDR3 reads TGTGCCAGTACCGCGGCGAGCGGGGTTGAAGCTTTCTTT. Variable domain in full (rest from reference TRBV19 and TRBJ1-1): DGGITQSPKYLFRKEGQNVTLSCEQNLNHDAMYWYRQDPGQGLRLIYYSQIVNDFQKGDIAEGYSVSREKKESFPLTVTSAQKNPTAFYLCASTAASGVEAFFGQGTRLTVV.

This clone appeared once. The genes are TRBV4-3 and TRBJ2-3, with 10 bases identical to TRBD2. Germline V gene sequence: CDR1 LGHNA, CDR2 YSLEER. The CDR3 runs 15 residues. J gave up 4 bases and V 3 bases, and 4 bases lay outside the gene matches. CDR3 protein: CASSHLAGEPDTQYF. In nucleotides, the CDR3 is TGCGCCAGCAGCCACCTAGCGGGAGAGCCAGATACGCAGTATTTT.

V usage is TRBV7-8 and J usage is TRBJ1-1, with a weak D call TRBD1 (5 bases). This CDR3 has 17 residues. Trimming took off 7 bases at V and 0 bases at J, with 21 bases between the two ends. CDR1 and CDR2 from the germline V gene are SGHVS and FQNEAQ. As DNA, the CDR3 is TGTGCCAGCACCCAATCTCCGGGACTTATAATGAACACTGAAGCTTTCTTT. Translated, it gives CASTQSPGLIMNTEAFF.

The chain uses TRBV7-6 and TRBJ2-5; possibly TRBD1 for D (6 bases). Germline V gene lookup returns CDR1 SGHVS and CDR2 FNYEAQ. The CDR3 has 14 residues. V lost 4 bases, J lost 2 bases, and 11 bases lay in between. CDR3: CASSWEGGQETQYF. CDR3 DNA sequence: TGTGCCAGCAGCTGGGAAGGGGGACAAGAGACCCAGTACTTC.

The chain links TRBV7-6 to TRBJ2-1; 12 bases map to TRBD2. The germline CDR1 and CDR2 sequences are SGHVS and FNYEAQ. Trimming cost V 3 bases and J 8 bases; bases outside gene matches: 5. The CDR3 consists of 15 residues. CDR3 sequence reads: CASSFGLAGTDEQFF. CDR3 sequence (DNA): TGTGCCAGCAGCTTTGGACTAGCGGGGACGGATGAGCAGTTCTTC.

This clone was seen a single time. The V call is TRBV11-2, the J call TRBJ2-7, with 14 bases matching TRBD2. Germline V gene lookup returns CDR1 SGHAT and CDR2 FQNNGV. The CDR3 is made up of 14 amino acids. V was pared by 4 bases and J by 6 bases, with 2 bases of the junction left unmatched. The CDR3 bases are TGTGCCAGCAGCTCCGGACTAGCGGGGGGCGAGCAGTACTTC. It translates to CASSSGLAGGEQYF. Filled out from reference TRBV11-2 and TRBJ2-7, the complete variable domain reads EAGVAQSPRYKIIEKRQSVAFWCNPISGHATLYWYQQILGQGPKLLIQFQNNGVVDDSQLPKDRFSAERLKGVDSTLKIQPAKLEDSAVYLCASSSGLAGGEQYFGPGTRLTVT.

The chain employs TRBV7-9 and TRBJ2-2; 7 positions agree with TRBD1. Germline V gene sequence: CDR1 SEHNR, CDR2 FQNEAQ (reference sequence). The CDR3 loop spans 16 amino acids. The V and J ends lost 1 base and 4 bases, in that order; junction bases with no gene match: 6. The CDR3 loop is CASSLVLPGGTGELFF. In nucleotides, the CDR3 is TGTGCCAGCAGCTTAGTACTTCCAGGGGGCACCGGGGAGCTGTTTTTT.

The genes are TRBV6-5 and TRBJ2-5, with TRBD1 matching over 9 bases. Losses at the gene ends were 6 bases for V and 3 bases for J; bases not matched to a gene: 2. CDR3 size: 13 residues. The germline gives CDR1 MNHEY, CDR2 SVGAGI. CDR3: CASRWDREETQYF. As DNA, the CDR3 is TGTGCCAGCAGGTGGGACAGGGAAGAGACCCAGTACTTC.

This clone was seen a handful of times. The chain is built from TRBV6-7 and TRBJ1-1, with D tentatively TRBD1 (5 bases). TRBV6-7 is known as an ORF, though its function is uncertain. V was clipped by 4 bases and J by 2 bases, with 20 bases between them. The CDR3 has 17 amino acids. CDR3 sequence (DNA): TGTGCCAGCAGTTCTTCAGGGTGTCGTTCCAGCAACACTGAAGCTTTCTTT. Amino acids: CASSSSGCRSSNTEAFF.

The gene calls are TRBV4-1 and TRBJ2-1; 8 bases line up with TRBD2. The CDR3 has 17 amino acids. Trimming took 0 bases from V and 10 from J; bases not matched to a gene: 14. Germline values: CDR1 MGHRA, CDR2 YSYEKL. CDR3 sequence (DNA): TGCGCCAGCAGCCAAGATGTAATAGCGGGGACTCGGGGGGAGCAGTTCTTC. Encoded protein: CASSQDVIAGTRGEQFF.

The genes are TRBV9 and TRBJ2-5; D is unclear. Germline V gene sequence: CDR1 SGDLS, CDR2 YYNGEE. Trimming shortened V by 0 bases and J by 5 bases, and 14 bases separated the two germline ends. This CDR3 comprises 15 residues. The CDR3: CASSVVGANLETQYF. The CDR3 nucleotides are TGTGCCAGCAGCGTAGTAGGAGCTAATCTGGAGACCCAGTACTTC.

V is TRBV19 and J is TRBJ1-2; tentative D call: TRBD1 (6 bases). The CDR3 covers 15 residues. Germline values: CDR1 LNHDA, CDR2 SQIVND (reference sequence). V lost 5 bases to trimming and J lost 2 bases, with 15 bases between them. DNA for the CDR3: TGTGCCAGTAGTCCCCGTGGCAGGGGAAACTATGGCTACACCTTC. Encoded protein: CASSPRGRGNYGYTF.